The 12 T cell receptor beta chains presented below share a single source sample, sequenced in a study of monozygotic twins with inflammatory bowel disease. Reprocessing the 5' RACE reads, TCRdb reports a single entry for every CDR3 protein and omits DNA. The sample's table shows 40,000 to 45,000 distinct CDR3 sequences. Sample: blood. These receptors came from a human donor with ulcerative colitis or Crohn's disease, or a healthy co-twin of an affected twin (not recorded which).

The chain recombines TRBV28 with TRBJ1-1; TCRdb's D call, TRBD1, is unchecked because there is no DNA. The CDR3 extends over 15 amino acids. CDR1 and CDR2 (germline): MDHEN, SYDVKM. The CDR3 reads CASSPGTSMNTEAFF.

The rearrangement joins TRBV20-1 to TRBJ2-7; TCRdb designates TRBD2, a call that cannot be tested without DNA. CDR1 DFQATT and CDR2 SNEGSKA come from the germline V gene (reference sequence). This CDR3 contains 14 residues. Here the CDR3 reads CSALAGGSIYEQYF.

The rearrangement joins TRBV20-1 to TRBJ2-5; with no DNA, the TCRdb D assignment of TRBD2 cannot be verified. The germline gives CDR1 DFQATT, CDR2 SNEGSKA (reference sequence). CDR3 length equals 13 residues. The CDR3 region is CSAADSGVGTQYF.

This chain joins TRBV7-9 and TRBJ2-1; the TCRdb call, TRBD1, lacks DNA for checking. This CDR3 region has 14 residues. Germline CDR1 SEHNR, CDR2 FQNEAQ (reference sequence). The chain's CDR3 is CASSLDRWTNEQFF.

This chain connects TRBV21-1 to TRBJ2-7; checking the TCRdb D call of TRBD1 is not possible without DNA. TRBV21-1 is a pseudogene locus. The CDR3 has 14 amino acids. The CDR3 region is CASSKTGSPYEQYF.

V usage is TRBV7-9 and J usage is TRBJ2-3; TCRdb's D call, TRBD2, is unchecked because there is no DNA. CDR3 length: 16 residues. Germline V gene lookup returns CDR1 SEHNR and CDR2 FQNEAQ (reference sequence). The CDR3 loop reads CASSRLGLAGLDTQYF.

The chain uses TRBV3-1 and TRBJ2-3; TCRdb's assignment of TRBD1 cannot be checked, as there is no DNA. This CDR3 has 14 residues. Germline V lookup: CDR1 LGHDT, CDR2 YNNKEL (reference sequence). CDR3 residues: CASRLGTVGDTQYF.

The gene calls are TRBV4-1 and TRBJ1-2; TCRdb returns TRBD1, unconfirmable since there is no DNA. Germline-derived CDR1 and CDR2 are MGHRA and YSYEKL. This CDR3 spans 14 amino acids. CDR3 sequence: CASSPGQGPWGYTF.

The chain is built from TRBV2 and TRBJ1-5; the TCRdb call, TRBD1, lacks DNA for checking. This CDR3 contains 16 residues. The V gene's germline CDR1 is SNHLY and CDR2 FYNNEI. The CDR3 here is CASTLDRSYSNQPQHF. Looking up the rest from reference TRBV2 and TRBJ1-5 gives the full variable domain: EPEVTQTPSHQVTQMGQEVILRCVPISNHLYFYWYRQILGQKVEFLVSFYNNEISEKSEIFDDQFSVERPDGSNFTLKIRSTKLEDSAMYFCASTLDRSYSNQPQHFGDGTRLSIL.

This sequence joins TRBV12-5 and TRBJ2-1. Germline V gene data show CDR1 as LGHNT and CDR2 as FRNRAP. This CDR3 is 13 amino acids long. CDR3 amino acids: CASASGLGNEQFF.

The V and J genes are TRBV7-9 and TRBJ1-5. This CDR3 has 14 amino acids. Germline assignment: CDR1 SEHNR and CDR2 FQNEAQ (reference sequence). This chain's CDR3 is CASSLGSLNQPQHF. Full variable domain (outside the CDR3, taken from reference TRBV7-9 and TRBJ1-5): DTGVSQNPRHKITKRGQNVTFRCDPISEHNRLYWYRQTLGQGPEFLTYFQNEAQLEKSRLLSDRFSAERPKGSFSTLEIQRTEQGDSAMYLCASSLGSLNQPQHFGDGTRLSIL.

V usage is TRBV7-2 and J usage is TRBJ2-7; the TCRdb D gene call, TRBD1, has no DNA to confirm it. The germline gives CDR1 SGHTA, CDR2 FQGNSA. The CDR3 has 15 amino acids. CDR3 residues: CASSQTGTGVREQYF.